Listed here are 30 T cell receptor beta chains from one sample, sequenced in a study of blood T cell repertoires in COVID-19. Method: immunoSEQ multiplex PCR; TCRdb's copy keeps in-frame clones and lacks some. The sample carries 200,000 to 250,000 clones, more than 75% recorded once. Material for sequencing was peripheral blood. The receptors stem from a woman in her thirties who had recovered from COVID-19.

This clone was seen more than once but under ten times. This chain uses TRBV6-4 with TRBJ2-6; tentatively, D is TRBD1 (6 bases). V was trimmed by 5 bases and J by 0 bases, leaving 14 bases between them. This CDR3 contains 17 residues. Germline V gene sequence: CDR1 MRHNA, CDR2 SNTAGT. CDR3 sequence: CASSPHKDSSGANVLTF. CDR3 nucleotides: TGTGCCAGCAGTCCGCATAAGGACAGCTCTGGGGCCAACGTCCTGACTTTC.

The chain couples TRBV13 to TRBJ2-3, with TRBD1 identical over 7 bases. Trimming at V came to 6 bases and at J to 6 bases, leaving 3 bases not matched to a gene. The CDR3 totals 12 residues. Germline CDR1 reads PRHDT; CDR2 reads FYEKMQ (reference sequence). CDR3 loop: CASSLQGDTQYF. The CDR3 region has the DNA TGTGCCAGCAGTTTACAGGGGGATACGCAGTATTTT.

The chain joins TRBV6-5 to TRBJ1-1, with D perhaps TRBD1 (6 bases). This CDR3 contains 15 residues. Germline CDR1 and CDR2: MNHEY and SVGAGI. V shed 0 bases and J shed 6 bases, with 14 bases lying between them. CDR3 sequence: CASSYSKQQGAEAFF. In DNA form, the CDR3 reads TGTGCCAGCAGTTACTCGAAGCAACAGGGCGCTGAAGCTTTCTTT.

V and J are TRBV6-2 or TRBV6-3 and TRBJ1-2; possible D gene TRBD1, 5 bases. Trimming shortened V by 4 bases and J by 4 bases, and 19 bases separated the two germline ends. Germline CDR1 is MNHEY and CDR2 is SVGEGT. The CDR3 consists of 16 residues. The CDR3 spells CASSFTTRATAYGYTF. DNA for the CDR3: TGTGCCAGCAGTTTTACGACCAGGGCAACTGCCTATGGCTACACCTTC.

The rearrangement links TRBV2 to TRBJ2-5; 11 bases map to TRBD2. Germline CDR1 and CDR2: SNHLY and FYNNEI. CDR3 length: 14 residues. Unmatched junction bases numbered 3, after V lost 6 bases and J lost 3 bases. CDR3 amino acids: CASSEGLAEETQYF. DNA of the CDR3: TGTGCCAGCAGCGAGGGACTAGCGGAAGAGACCCAGTACTTC.

The chain links TRBV7-9 to TRBJ1-5; unclear D gene. Germline V CDR1 and CDR2: SEHNR, FQNEAQ (reference sequence). The CDR3 spans 13 residues. V shed 1 base and J shed 5 bases, with 6 bases lying between them. This CDR3 is CASSLDRDQPQHF. CDR3 DNA: TGTGCCAGCAGCTTAGACCGAGATCAGCCCCAGCATTTT.

This clone was counted once. The chain combines TRBV5-1 with TRBJ2-7; 9 nucleotides align to TRBD2. J was trimmed by 1 base and V by 2 bases; bases with no gene match: 10. Per the germline V gene, CDR1 is SGHRS and CDR2 is YFSETQ. The CDR3 contains 17 residues. The CDR3: CASSLGAGGLLSYEQYF. The CDR3 region has the DNA TGCGCCAGCAGCTTAGGAGCGGGGGGCCTCCTATCCTACGAGCAGTACTTC.

V usage is TRBV5-1 and J usage is TRBJ1-5, with D possibly matching TRBD1 (5 bases). Trimming removed 1 base at V and 2 bases at J, with 10 bases between. CDR1 is SGHRS, CDR2 YFSETQ, per germline. The CDR3 is 15 amino acids. CDR3 DNA sequence: TGCGCCAGCAGCTTGCCCAGGGTTGGCAATCAGCCCCAGCATTTT. Encoded protein: CASSLPRVGNQPQHF. Full variable domain (outside the CDR3, taken from reference TRBV5-1 and TRBJ1-5): KAGVTQTPRYLIKTRGQQVTLSCSPISGHRSVSWYQQTPGQGLQFLFEYFSETQRNKGNFPGRFSGRQFSNSRSEMNVSTLELGDSALYLCASSLPRVGNQPQHFGDGTRLSIL.

The rearrangement links TRBV19 to TRBJ2-2, with 7 bases identical to TRBD1. Germline CDR1 and CDR2: LNHDA and SQIVND (reference sequence). CDR3 length equals 16 residues. After removal of 4 bases from V and 0 bases from J, the junction contained 5 bases not matched to a gene. In nucleotides, the CDR3 is TGTGCCAGTAGTAAGAGGACAGGAACGAACACCGGGGAGCTGTTTTTT. Protein product: CASSKRTGTNTGELFF.

This clone was found many times. The chain uses TRBV5-5 and TRBJ2-3; 9 bases map to TRBD2. The trim removed 6 bases at V and 6 bases at J, leaving 20 bases unmatched. This CDR3 has 18 amino acids. The V gene's germline CDR1 is SGHKS and CDR2 YYEKEE (reference sequence). CDR3 in amino acids: CASNPRAASGAAGDTQYF. In nucleotides, the CDR3 is TGTGCCAGCAACCCCCGGGCCGCTAGCGGGGCCGCAGGGGATACGCAGTATTTT.

The gene calls are TRBV12-3 or TRBV12-4 and TRBJ2-1; D remains unclear. This CDR3 has 12 residues. V was cut by 0 bases and J by 7 bases, with 4 bases left in between. CDR3 in DNA: TGTGCCAGCAGTTTAGCCGGTAATGAGCAGTTCTTC. Translated, it gives CASSLAGNEQFF.

The chain links TRBV25-1 to TRBJ1-2, with no clear D. CDR1 is MGHDK, CDR2 SYGVNS, per germline. The CDR3 is 16 residues long. V was shortened by 6 bases and J by 3 bases, with 20 bases between the two germline ends. The CDR3 sequence is CASRPPEGQGHYGYTF. For the CDR3, the DNA is TGTGCCAGCAGGCCCCCTGAGGGTCAAGGGCACTATGGCTACACCTTC.

Only a few counts were recorded for this clone. V and J are TRBV5-1 and TRBJ1-4; 7 bases are a match to TRBD1. This CDR3 is 15 amino acids long. The V gene's germline CDR1 is SGHRS and CDR2 YFSETQ. After removal of 4 bases from V and 7 bases from J, the junction contained 10 bases not matched to a gene. CDR3 amino acids: CASSQNTGTAEKLFF. For the CDR3, the DNA is TGCGCCAGCAGCCAGAATACCGGGACAGCTGAAAAACTGTTTTTT.

V usage is TRBV6-6 and J usage is TRBJ2-3; D is possibly TRBD1 (5 bases). Trimming left V 7 bases short and J 0 bases short, with 8 bases between. CDR1 and CDR2 from the germline V gene are MNHNY and SVGAGI (reference sequence). This CDR3 has 13 residues. CDR3 region: CASMQGSTDTQYF. CDR3 nucleotides: TGTGCCAGCATGCAGGGAAGCACAGATACGCAGTATTTT.

This clone was found once. The chain links TRBV19 to TRBJ1-6, with D tentatively TRBD1 (5 bases). This CDR3 region has 16 residues. Germline values: CDR1 LNHDA, CDR2 SQIVND (reference sequence). V was pared by 3 bases and J by 4 bases, with 13 bases between. The CDR3: CASSMVHGGYNSPLHF. In DNA, the CDR3 is TGTGCCAGTAGTATGGTCCATGGGGGGTATAATTCACCCCTCCACTTT. The whole variable domain, filled in from reference TRBV19 and TRBJ1-6, reads DGGITQSPKYLFRKEGQNVTLSCEQNLNHDAMYWYRQDPGQGLRLIYYSQIVNDFQKGDIAEGYSVSREKKESFPLTVTSAQKNPTAFYLCASSMVHGGYNSPLHFGNGTRLTVT.

The chain combines TRBV19 with TRBJ1-2; D gene unclear. V lost 3 bases to trimming and J lost 0 bases, with 14 bases between them. CDR1 is LNHDA, CDR2 SQIVND, per germline (reference sequence). The CDR3 is 16 amino acids. The CDR3 loop reads CASSILGTEANYGYTF. CDR3 DNA: TGTGCCAGTAGTATTCTTGGAACAGAAGCTAACTATGGCTACACCTTC.

This clone was detected a few times. The V call is TRBV2, the J call TRBJ2-2, with 10 nucleotides matching TRBD1. The CDR3 is made up of 15 amino acids. V shed 8 bases, J shed 6 bases, and the junction held 9 bases outside the gene matches. Germline CDR1 and CDR2: SNHLY and FYNNEI. CDR3 amino acids: CASLPGQGLSGELFF. DNA for the CDR3: TGTGCCAGCTTACCGGGACAGGGGTTATCCGGGGAGCTGTTTTTT. Full variable domain (remainder filled in from reference TRBV2 and TRBJ2-2): EPEVTQTPSHQVTQMGQEVILRCVPISNHLYFYWYRQILGQKVEFLVSFYNNEISEKSEIFDDQFSVERPDGSNFTLKIRSTKLEDSAMYFCASLPGQGLSGELFFGEGSRLTVL.

This chain uses TRBV11-2 with TRBJ2-1; a possible D gene is TRBD2 (5 bases). The CDR3 runs 17 residues. V lost 2 bases and J lost 0, with 14 bases in between. CDR1 SGHAT and CDR2 FQNNGV come from the germline V gene. In nucleotides, the CDR3 is TGTGCCAGCAGCTTATTCAGTCGGGGTAGCTCCTACAATGAGCAGTTCTTC. Translating gives CASSLFSRGSSYNEQFF.

The J gene is TRBJ1-1, the V gene TRBV18, with a possible D match to TRBD1 (5 bases). Trimming took 1 base from V and 6 from J, leaving 12 bases between them. The germline V gene encodes CDR1 KGHSH and CDR2 LQKENI. This CDR3 contains 14 residues. The CDR3 coding sequence is TGTGCCAGCTCACCACTACAGGAGGGCGCTGAAGCTTTCTTT. Its protein is CASSPLQEGAEAFF.

Details on this clone: Germline is not matched at one junction end, which may reflect a read error. The chain has TRBV18 and TRBJ2-7; D uncertain. Germline values: CDR1 KGHSH, CDR2 LQKENI. The CDR3 consists of 13 residues. The CDR3 loop reads CASSPLQSYEQYF. The CDR3 DNA is TGTGCCAGCTCCCCACTACAGTCCTACGAGCAGTACTTC.

The sample holds one count of this clone. The rearrangement uses TRBV5-6 and TRBJ2-2, with 8 bases identical to TRBD1. This CDR3 spans 18 amino acids. With 4 bases clipped from V and 6 bases from J, the junction kept 17 bases outside the gene matches. CDR1 and CDR2 (germline): SGHDT, YYEEEE. CDR3 DNA: TGTGCCAGCAGCGGGCTATTCAGGGGGCGATCTGAAGCCGGGGAGCTGTTTTTT. Encoded protein: CASSGLFRGRSEAGELFF.

The chain has TRBV4-2 and TRBJ2-1, with 10 bases matching TRBD2. The CDR3 is made up of 16 amino acids. J gave up 8 bases and V 3 bases, and 10 bases lay outside the gene matches. The V gene's germline CDR1 is LGHNA and CDR2 YNFKEQ. The CDR3 DNA reads as TGTGCCAGCAGCCAGATATGGGGAGCGGGGGGGCATGAGCAGTTCTTC. Amino acid sequence: CASSQIWGAGGHEQFF.

The genes are TRBV6-2 or TRBV6-3 and TRBJ2-1; 11 bases fit TRBD2. The CDR3 is 17 amino acids. Unmatched junction bases numbered 6, after V lost 2 bases and J lost 3 bases. The germline CDR1 and CDR2 sequences are MNHEY and SVGEGT. The CDR3: CASSYLVAGGLYNEQFF. The DNA for the CDR3 is TGTGCCAGCAGTTACCTGGTAGCGGGGGGGCTCTACAATGAGCAGTTCTTC.

This clone was counted between two and nine times. The gene calls are TRBV7-3 and TRBJ1-1, with 8 bases lining up with TRBD1. The CDR3 runs 13 residues. V shed 4 bases and J 6 bases; nucleotides not matched to a gene: 4. From germline, CDR1 is SGHTA and CDR2 FQGTGA. The chain's CDR3 is CASSWTGRSEAFF. CDR3 nucleotides: TGTGCCAGCAGCTGGACAGGGAGGTCTGAAGCTTTCTTT.

V gene TRBV7-9 combines with J gene TRBJ2-3; 10 bases are shared with TRBD1. V trimming: 4 bases; J trimming: 3 bases; junction bases outside the gene matches: 4. Germline V gene sequence: CDR1 SEHNR, CDR2 FQNEAQ (reference sequence). The CDR3 contains 15 residues. In DNA, the CDR3 is TGTGCCAGCAGCTATGGGACAGGGGTAACAGATACGCAGTATTTT. Its protein is CASSYGTGVTDTQYF.

This rearrangement joins TRBV19 to TRBJ1-1, with D perhaps matching TRBD1 (6 bases). Germline V CDR1 and CDR2: LNHDA, SQIVND (reference sequence). V was pared by 5 bases and J by 7 bases, with 17 bases between. The CDR3 is made up of 14 amino acids. In DNA, the CDR3 is TGTGCCAGTAGTCTCCTCACCGGACAGAATGAAGCTTTCTTT. Translation gives CASSLLTGQNEAFF.

V gene TRBV6-1 combines with J gene TRBJ2-7, with 7 bases fitting TRBD1. Germline CDR1 and CDR2: MNHNS and SASEGT. The CDR3 contains 13 residues. J lost 12 bases, V lost 2 bases, and 10 bases had no gene match. The CDR3 DNA follows: TGTGCCAGCAGTGAAAACTCCGGACAGGCCCGGTACTTC. Translating gives CASSENSGQARYF.

The chain carries TRBV4-1 and TRBJ1-3; 9 bases are shared with TRBD1. The J segment lost 4 bases and the V segment lost 4 bases, leaving 5 bases of the junction unmatched. Germline V CDR1 and CDR2: MGHRA, YSYEKL. This CDR3 comprises 15 residues. The CDR3 coding sequence is TGCGCCAGCAGCCCCGACAGGGGGTGGGGAAACACCATATATTTT. It is translated as CASSPDRGWGNTIYF.

CDR3: CASSLSGQGAGELFF. The CDR3 DNA reads as TGTGCCAGCAGCTTATCAGGACAGGGAGCCGGGGAGCTGTTTTTT. The V and J genes are TRBV13 and TRBJ2-2; 8 nucleotides match TRBD1. Unmatched junction bases numbered 5, after V lost 2 bases and J lost 6 bases. Germline values: CDR1 PRHDT, CDR2 FYEKMQ (reference sequence). The CDR3 loop spans 15 amino acids.

The V and J genes are TRBV20-1 and TRBJ1-2; no firm D call. This CDR3 has 11 amino acids. V was pared by 3 bases and J by 4 bases, with 6 bases between. Germline V gene data show CDR1 as DFQATT and CDR2 as SNEGSKA (reference sequence). The CDR3 coding sequence is TGCAGTGCTAGGAACAGCTATGGCTACACCTTC. This translates into CSARNSYGYTF.